One and the same sample provided the 2 T cell receptor beta chains below, sequenced in a study of control samples from healthy donors and cancer patients. Sequenced by immunoSEQ multiplex PCR; TCRdb stores in-frame clones only, minus some. The sample yields some 150,000 clones, about 93% seen once. Sequencing input: blood. The receptor source for this set is a middle-aged man in good health.

The chain carries TRBV28 and TRBJ2-1, with 7 bases fitting TRBD2. CDR1 is MDHEN, CDR2 SYDVKM, per germline. V shed 11 bases, J shed 5 bases, and the junction held 18 bases outside the gene matches. The CDR3 loop spans 16 amino acids. CDR3 nucleotides: TGTGCCCTATCACCCTCGACTAGCCGAAGAAACAATGAGCAGTTCTTC. This codes for CALSPSTSRRNNEQFF.

This rearrangement joins TRBV5-4 to TRBJ2-3; 9 nucleotides agree with TRBD2. Per the germline V gene, CDR1 is SGHNT and CDR2 is YYREEE (reference sequence). There are 15 residues in the CDR3. J was trimmed by 2 bases and V by 4 bases; bases with no gene match: 5. The DNA of the CDR3 is TGTGCCAGCAGCCCGACTAGCGGAACCACAGATACGCAGTATTTT. Amino acids: CASSPTSGTTDTQYF.